The 24 T cell receptor beta chains presented below share a single source sample, sequenced in a study of blood T cell repertoires in COVID-19. Clones were read by immunoSEQ multiplex PCR, and TCRdb kept only the in-frame ones, dropping some. Of 100,000 to 130,000 clones listed, about 88% were seen once; the top ten hold 2.4%. The sequenced sample was peripheral blood. The receptors come from a human donor in a cohort sampled during active COVID-19.

The chain joins TRBV29-1 to TRBJ2-5, with no clear D. The CDR3 is 13 amino acids. The V gene lost 5 bases and the J gene lost 5 bases, with 15 bases spanning the gap. From germline, CDR1 is SQVTM and CDR2 ANQGSEA. The CDR3 DNA reads TGCAGCGTTCGCAGTCTGCTCGTCGAGACCCAGTACTTC. Its translation is CSVRSLLVETQYF.

The rearrangement links TRBV6-5 to TRBJ2-2; TRBD1 aligns across 9 bases. The J segment lost 6 bases and the V segment lost 2 bases, leaving 4 bases of the junction unmatched. Germline-derived CDR1 and CDR2 are MNHEY and SVGAGI. The CDR3 loop spans 15 amino acids. Here the CDR3 reads CASSYRGQGSGELFF. In nucleotides, the CDR3 is TGTGCCAGCAGTTACAGGGGACAGGGCTCCGGGGAGCTGTTTTTT.

The gene calls are TRBV28 and TRBJ1-5; TRBD1 agrees at 9 bases. The germline V gene encodes CDR1 MDHEN and CDR2 SYDVKM. The ends lost 3 bases at V and 3 bases at J; junction bases unmatched: 6. The CDR3 loop spans 16 amino acids. In nucleotides, the CDR3 is TGTGCCAGCAGTTTTCAGGGACAGGGATACAATCAGCCCCAGCATTTT. Residues: CASSFQGQGYNQPQHF.

The chain combines TRBV23-1 with TRBJ2-1, with 9 bases lining up with TRBD2. TRBV23-1 is an ORF for which the function is uncertain. J was trimmed by 6 bases and V by 6 bases; bases with no gene match: 9. This CDR3 has 15 amino acids. The CDR3 reads CASSQAGGRANEQFF. CDR3 DNA sequence: TGCGCCAGCAGCCAAGCGGGAGGTCGCGCCAATGAGCAGTTCTTC.

The V call is TRBV7-9, the J call TRBJ2-3; 7 bases are a match to TRBD2. This CDR3 region has 14 residues. The junction had 4 bases not matched to a gene; V was cut back by 3 bases and J by 4 bases. Germline V lookup: CDR1 SEHNR, CDR2 FQNEAQ (reference sequence). CDR3 DNA: TGTGCCAGCAGCTTGTCCCTAGCGGCAGATACGCAGTATTTT. Translating it yields CASSLSLAADTQYF.

The chain recombines TRBV19 with TRBJ2-2; 9 bases map to TRBD1. The CDR3 sequence is 19 residues long. Germline V CDR1 and CDR2: LNHDA, SQIVND (reference sequence). The junction had 15 bases not matched to a gene; V was cut back by 7 bases and J by 0 bases. This CDR3 reads CASTPFGTGSLANTGELFF. In nucleotides, the CDR3 is TGTGCCAGTACCCCTTTCGGGACAGGGTCTCTCGCGAACACCGGGGAGCTGTTTTTT.

V and J are TRBV9 and TRBJ1-1, with D unclear. The CDR3 contains 15 residues. Germline V gene lookup returns CDR1 SGDLS and CDR2 YYNGEE. V was cut by 0 bases and J by 4 bases, with 13 bases left in between. The CDR3 reads CASSVASGSGTEAFF. In DNA, the CDR3 is TGTGCCAGCAGCGTAGCGAGTGGATCAGGCACTGAAGCTTTCTTT. Full variable domain (missing parts from reference TRBV9 and TRBJ1-1): DSGVTQTPKHLITATGQRVTLRCSPRSGDLSVYWYQQSLDQGLQFLIQYYNGEERAKGNILERFSAQQFPDLHSELNLSSLELGDSALYFCASSVASGSGTEAFFGQGTRLTVV.

V usage is TRBV6-5 and J usage is TRBJ2-1, with 7 nucleotides matching TRBD2. The V segment lost 8 bases and the J segment 7 bases; nucleotides outside the gene matches: 8. CDR3 size: 13 residues. Per the germline V gene, CDR1 is MNHEY and CDR2 is SVGAGI. The CDR3 bases are TGTGCCAGCTCAGCGGGGAGGGTTAATGAGCAGTTCTTC. It specifies CASSAGRVNEQFF.

CDR3 sequence reads: CASSAGTGMGEKLFF. The CDR3 DNA is TGTGCCAGCAGCGCCGGGACAGGGATGGGTGAAAAACTGTTTTTT. V is TRBV9 and J is TRBJ1-4, with 9 bases that match TRBD1. The CDR3 is made up of 15 amino acids. Germline V lookup: CDR1 SGDLS, CDR2 YYNGEE. J lost 7 bases, V lost 3 bases, and 7 bases had no gene match.

This clone was counted only a few times. V is TRBV19 and J is TRBJ2-1, with TRBD2 identical over 7 bases. CDR3 length: 17 amino acids. Per the germline V gene, CDR1 is LNHDA and CDR2 is SQIVND (reference sequence). The ends lost 0 bases at V and 3 bases at J; junction bases unmatched: 8. Written as DNA, the CDR3 is TGTGCCAGTAGTATAGATCGAGGGGCGGGAGACTACAATGAGCAGTTCTTC. Protein: CASSIDRGAGDYNEQFF.

The chain uses TRBV28 and TRBJ1-4; unclear D gene. Germline V gene data show CDR1 as MDHEN and CDR2 as SYDVKM. The V and J ends lost 2 bases and 8 bases respectively, with 9 bases between them. This CDR3 contains 13 residues. As DNA, the CDR3 is TGTGCCAGCAGTTTACCATACATGGAAAAACTGTTTTTT. Amino acid sequence: CASSLPYMEKLFF.

The genes are TRBV10-2 and TRBJ2-7; D is unclear. The CDR3 extends over 13 amino acids. V lost 2 bases and J lost 0, with 5 bases in between. CDR1 is WSHSY, CDR2 SAAADI, per germline. The CDR3 sequence: CASSEGSSYEQYF. CDR3 sequence (DNA): TGCGCCAGCAGTGAGGGCAGCTCCTACGAGCAGTACTTC.

The CDR3 spells CASSEYRSPTGELFF. Here the CDR3 DNA reads TGCGCCAGCAGTGAATACCGGAGTCCCACCGGGGAGCTGTTTTTT. The gene calls are TRBV10-1 and TRBJ2-2; D unclear. The CDR3 has 15 amino acids. V lost 3 bases to trimming and J lost 4 bases, with 12 bases between them. Germline V gene data show CDR1 as WNHNN and CDR2 as SYGVQD (reference sequence).

The chain links TRBV2 to TRBJ2-1; 9 positions match TRBD2. This CDR3 is 14 amino acids long. Losses at the gene ends were 7 bases for V and 7 bases for J; bases not matched to a gene: 8. Germline assignment: CDR1 SNHLY and CDR2 FYNNEI. The CDR3 DNA is TGTGCCAGCAAGGATCAGCGGGGGGCTAATGAGCAGTTCTTC. Translation: CASKDQRGANEQFF.

The V gene is TRBV30, the J gene TRBJ1-4; the match to TRBD1 covers 7 bases. Germline assignment: CDR1 GTSNPN and CDR2 SVGIG (reference sequence). Trimming at V came to 2 bases and at J to 3 bases, leaving 15 bases not matched to a gene. The CDR3 runs to 18 residues. Written as DNA, the CDR3 is TGTGCCTGGAGTAATATGAGAGGAGGGGGCTCGTCTAATGAAAAACTGTTTTTT. Its protein product is CAWSNMRGGGSSNEKLFF.

This clone was seen just once. The rearrangement joins TRBV9 to TRBJ2-1; 9 bases align to TRBD2. The germline V gene encodes CDR1 SGDLS and CDR2 YYNGEE. The CDR3 runs 17 residues. V was pared by 4 bases and J by 10 bases, with 18 bases of the junction left unmatched. CDR3 amino acids: CASSPLPTSGSAGEQFF. The CDR3 nucleotides are TGTGCCAGCAGCCCCCTGCCAACTAGCGGGTCCGCGGGGGAGCAGTTCTTC. The full variable domain, with the rest looked up from reference TRBV9 and TRBJ2-1, is DSGVTQTPKHLITATGQRVTLRCSPRSGDLSVYWYQQSLDQGLQFLIQYYNGEERAKGNILERFSAQQFPDLHSELNLSSLELGDSALYFCASSPLPTSGSAGEQFFGPGTRLTVL.

The CDR3 reads CASSKRTSGSTDTQYF. The CDR3 DNA follows: TGCGCCAGCAGCAAACGGACTAGCGGTAGCACAGATACGCAGTATTTT. This chain links TRBV5-1 with TRBJ2-3; 10 bases are shared with TRBD2. The CDR3 covers 16 residues. CDR1 is SGHRS, CDR2 YFSETQ, per germline. Trimming removed 4 bases from V and 0 bases from J; junction bases left unmatched: 5.

The V call is TRBV19, the J call TRBJ2-1, with TRBD2 matching over 7 bases. The V and J ends lost 4 bases and 1 base, in that order; junction bases with no gene match: 7. The CDR3 contains 16 residues. CDR1 LNHDA and CDR2 SQIVND come from the germline V gene (reference sequence). This chain's CDR3 is CASSTFSGPSYNEQFF. The CDR3 DNA reads TGTGCCAGTAGTACCTTTAGCGGGCCGTCCTACAATGAGCAGTTCTTC.

The table lists this clone with a few counts. The gene calls are TRBV9 and TRBJ2-7; 13 bases align to TRBD2. The CDR3 covers 16 residues. CDR1 SGDLS and CDR2 YYNGEE come from the germline V gene. After removal of 4 bases from V and 6 bases from J, the junction contained 10 bases not matched to a gene. CDR3 nucleotides: TGTGCCAGCAGCATCGGGACTAGCGGGATCCAAAGCGAGCAGTACTTC. Its translation is CASSIGTSGIQSEQYF.

J is TRBJ2-7 and V is TRBV10-1; 9 positions match TRBD1. V shed 6 bases and J 5 bases; nucleotides not matched to a gene: 8. Germline loops: CDR1 WNHNN, CDR2 SYGVQD (reference sequence). CDR3 length: 14 amino acids. For the CDR3, the DNA is TGCGCCAGCAGCCTAGGGGACAGGGCCCACGAGCAGTACTTC. Amino acid sequence: CASSLGDRAHEQYF.

The chain carries TRBV7-9 and TRBJ2-7; 9 positions agree with TRBD2. Germline assignment: CDR1 SEHNR and CDR2 FQNEAQ (reference sequence). This CDR3 is 16 amino acids long. V lost 1 base and J lost 6; bases outside the gene matches: 10. Here the CDR3 DNA reads TGTGCCAGCAGCTTAGAATCGGGGACTAGCCCCTTCGAGCAGTACTTC. Its protein product is CASSLESGTSPFEQYF.

This chain joins TRBV4-1 and TRBJ1-1; the D gene is possibly TRBD1 (6 bases). Trimming cost V 5 bases and J 5 bases, with 12 bases left between them. CDR1 is MGHRA and CDR2 is YSYEKL in the germline V gene. The CDR3 runs to 13 residues. CDR3 nucleotide sequence: TGCGCCAGCAGCGATATTCAGGGGACTGAAGCTTTCTTT. This translates into CASSDIQGTEAFF.

This chain uses TRBV11-3 with TRBJ2-7; unclear D gene. The germline gives CDR1 SGHNT, CDR2 YENEEA. The CDR3 is 13 amino acids. V was clipped by 3 bases and J by 1 base, with 7 bases between them. CDR3 bases: TGTGCCAGCAGCTTGCAACAGTCCTACGAGCAGTACTTC. Translation gives CASSLQQSYEQYF.

This rearrangement joins TRBV2 to TRBJ2-7; 11 bases match TRBD2. Germline values: CDR1 SNHLY, CDR2 FYNNEI. This CDR3 is 17 amino acids long. V lost 8 bases, J lost 2 bases, and 14 bases stayed unmatched. For the CDR3, the DNA is TGTGCCAGCCGCCCGGGACTAGCGGCTAAATTCCCCTACGAGCAGTACTTC. It specifies CASRPGLAAKFPYEQYF. The full variable domain, with the rest looked up from reference TRBV2 and TRBJ2-7, is EPEVTQTPSHQVTQMGQEVILRCVPISNHLYFYWYRQILGQKVEFLVSFYNNEISEKSEIFDDQFSVERPDGSNFTLKIRSTKLEDSAMYFCASRPGLAAKFPYEQYFGPGTRLTVT.